The 20 T cell receptor beta chains below were found in one sample sequenced in a study of T cell repertoires in aging, cancer and after chemotherapy. Multiplex touch-down PCR with TRB-A/B primers amplified rearranged V-D-J TRB sequences. One entry per CDR3 protein, called by TCRdb with MiXCR from the multiplex PCR reads. The table includes several thousand distinct CDR3 sequences, approximately 33% detected once. Peripheral blood genomic DNA, not sorted cells or RNA, was the template. The sample consisted of blood. These TCRs come from a human donor in good health. The donor label of this sample is uncertain.

This clonotype turned up a few times. The V call is TRBV5-1, the J call TRBJ2-5, with no clear D. Germline assignment: CDR1 SGHRS and CDR2 YFSETQ. This CDR3 has 14 amino acids. The germline V and J ends were trimmed by 2 bases and 2 bases, with 10 bases remaining between them. The CDR3 bases are TGCGCCAGCAGCTTAGGGCAGATACAAGAGACCCAGTACTTC. It is translated as CASSLGQIQETQYF.

The rearrangement uses TRBV5-1 and TRBJ2-3, with TRBD2 matching 12 bases. The V and J ends lost 0 bases and 5 bases, in that order; junction bases with no gene match: 4. This CDR3 is 16 amino acids long. Per germline, CDR1 SGHRS and CDR2 YFSETQ. CDR3 coding DNA: TGCGCCAGCAGCTTGGAACCGACTAGCGGGGGAGATACGCAGTATTTT. Residues: CASSLEPTSGGDTQYF.

The V gene is TRBV18, the J gene TRBJ1-1; no clear D. Trimming cost V 8 bases and J 4 bases, with 8 bases left between them. Looked up from germline, CDR1 is KGHSH and CDR2 is LQKENI. The CDR3 spans 11 residues. CDR3: CASTKSTEAFF. The CDR3 nucleotides read TGTGCCAGCACCAAATCCACTGAAGCTTTCTTT.

The rearrangement uses TRBV10-3 and TRBJ2-1; 14 nucleotides align to TRBD2. The trim removed 3 bases at V and 5 bases at J, leaving 6 bases unmatched. This CDR3 has 17 amino acids. Germline assignment: CDR1 ENHRY and CDR2 SYGVKD. CDR3 sequence (DNA): TGTGCCATCAGTGATTCGACTAGCGGGGGGGCGGACAATGAGCAGTTCTTC. Translated: CAISDSTSGGADNEQFF.

Of note for this clonotype: A read error may account for a junction end that differs from germline. The chain couples TRBV5-5 to TRBJ1-6; the match to TRBD1 covers 9 bases. CDR3 size: 18 residues. Germline V CDR1 and CDR2: SGHKS, YYEKEE (reference sequence). The CDR3 nucleotides read TGCGCCAGCAGCTTGGTACAGGGGGCAGGATACTATAATTCACCCCTCCACTTT. This sequence encodes CASSLVQGAGYYNSPLHF.

The gene calls are TRBV20-1 and TRBJ1-5; TRBD1 agrees at 8 bases. This CDR3 has 17 amino acids. CDR1 and CDR2 (germline): DFQATT, SNEGSKA (reference sequence). Unmatched junction bases numbered 16, after V lost 5 bases and J lost 4 bases. The CDR3: CSAPPLHRDRKNQPQHF. The DNA for the CDR3 is TGCAGTGCTCCACCTCTACACCGGGACAGGAAAAATCAGCCCCAGCATTTT.

This clonotype was counted only a few times. This chain links TRBV15 with TRBJ2-2, with D perhaps TRBD1 (5 bases). Per germline, CDR1 LNHNV and CDR2 YYDKDF (reference sequence). With 5 bases removed from V and 3 bases from J, the gap between germline ends came to 13 bases. The CDR3 totals 15 residues. The CDR3 sequence: CATSDSHADTGELFF. The CDR3 DNA is TGTGCCACCAGCGACAGTCACGCTGACACCGGGGAGCTGTTTTTT. Drawing the rest from reference TRBV15 and TRBJ2-2, the complete variable domain is DAMVIQNPRYQVTQFGKPVTLSCSQTLNHNVMYWYQQKSSQAPKLLFHYYDKDFNNEADTPDNFQSRRPNTSFCFLDIRSPGLGDTAMYLCATSDSHADTGELFFGEGSRLTVL.

The chain couples TRBV12-3 or TRBV12-4 to TRBJ1-6; D gene unclear. Trimming took 3 bases from V and 8 from J, leaving 14 bases between them. CDR3 length equals 15 residues. The CDR3 region is CASSFAGALHSPLHF. The CDR3 DNA follows: TGTGCCAGCAGTTTTGCGGGTGCCCTCCATTCACCCCTCCACTTT.

This clonotype is medium-sized by share. The chain carries TRBV29-1 and TRBJ2-5; D ambiguous. V dropped 4 bases and J dropped 3 bases, with 15 bases sitting between them. The CDR3 spans 14 residues. Germline lookup yields CDR1 SQVTM and CDR2 ANQGSEA. CDR3 in amino acids: CSVAPSLTEETQYF. The CDR3 bases are TGCAGCGTTGCCCCTTCTCTAACAGAAGAGACCCAGTACTTC.

The rearrangement links TRBV20-1 to TRBJ2-3; tentatively, D is TRBD1 (8 bases). This CDR3 has 17 residues. Germline V gene data show CDR1 as DFQATT and CDR2 as SNEGSKA (reference sequence). V shed 2 bases and J shed 10 bases, with 28 bases lying between them. CDR3 bases: TGCAGTGCTAGATCCCTAACTAGACACAGGGGGGGCGGGGCGCAGTATTTT. This encodes CSARSLTRHRGGGAQYF.

With regard to this clonotype: An end of the junction differs from the germline gene, which may be a read error. The chain combines TRBV5-6 with TRBJ2-2, with 8 bases matching TRBD1. Germline lookup yields CDR1 SGHDT and CDR2 YYEEEE. This CDR3 spans 16 amino acids. CDR3 protein: CASSAKDRALTGELFF. CDR3 DNA: TGCGCCAGCAGCGCAAAGGACAGGGCCCTCACCGGGGAGCTGTTTTTT.

This clonotype appeared a few times. V gene TRBV18 combines with J gene TRBJ1-2; a weak D match, TRBD1 (5 bases). CDR1 and CDR2 (germline): KGHSH, LQKENI. This CDR3 has 14 residues. Between the trimmed V and J ends, which lost 3 bases and 3 bases, there was a span of 11 bases. CDR3 residues: CASSPAGRHYGYTF. The CDR3 DNA sequence: TGTGCCAGCTCACCTGCAGGGAGGCACTATGGCTACACCTTC.

The chain has TRBV7-9 and TRBJ1-2; D call uncertain. The germline CDR1 and CDR2 sequences are SEHNR and FQNEAQ (reference sequence). The CDR3 spans 17 residues. V was clipped by 7 bases and J by 4 bases, with 25 bases between them. CDR3 bases: TGTGCCAGCACCCTCCAGCGAGGTCGCACTTTCCTCTATGGCTACACCTTC. This sequence encodes CASTLQRGRTFLYGYTF.

The gene calls are TRBV18 and TRBJ2-2; tentative D call: TRBD1 (5 bases). Per the germline V gene, CDR1 is KGHSH and CDR2 is LQKENI. V lost 0 bases, J lost 2 bases, and 10 bases lay in between. The CDR3 covers 16 residues. The CDR3 region is CASSPPVRANTGELFF. CDR3 in DNA: TGTGCCAGCTCACCACCGGTCAGGGCAAACACCGGGGAGCTGTTTTTT.

In this sample, this clonotype turned up a few times. This chain uses TRBV5-6 with TRBJ1-2; D might be TRBD1 (5 bases). Trimming pared 1 base from V and 7 bases from J, leaving 14 bases between. Germline CDR1 and CDR2: SGHDT and YYEEEE. There are 14 residues in the CDR3. In DNA form, the CDR3 reads TGTGCCAGCAGCTTGCCCGGGGCCGGGGGTGGCTACACCTTC. It yields the protein CASSLPGAGGGYTF.

This clonotype counts as medium-sized (0.01 to 0.1%). The chain carries TRBV12-3 or TRBV12-4 and TRBJ2-7, with 10 nucleotides matching TRBD1. V shed 4 bases, J shed 4 bases, and the junction held 1 base outside the gene matches. The CDR3 totals 13 residues. The CDR3 spells CASSWGQGYEQYF. The CDR3 DNA follows: TGTGCCAGCAGTTGGGGACAGGGGTACGAGCAGTACTTC.

This clonotype was detected a few times. The CDR3, as DNA: TGTGCCAGCTCACGACAGGGGTTGCCCGAGCAGTACTTC. Translated: CASSRQGLPEQYF. The V call is TRBV18, the J call TRBJ2-7; 8 bases are a match to TRBD1. V lost 4 bases, J lost 6 bases, and 5 bases stayed unmatched. The CDR3 has 13 amino acids. Germline CDR1 reads KGHSH; CDR2 reads LQKENI.

V is TRBV27 and J is TRBJ1-1; D perhaps matches TRBD1 (6 bases). The V end was cut by 5 bases, the J end by 7 bases, with 14 bases between. The CDR3 is 13 amino acids. From germline, CDR1 is MNHEY and CDR2 SMNVEV (reference sequence). The CDR3 loop reads CASSAQNRVEAFF. The CDR3 bases are TGTGCCAGCAGTGCCCAGAACAGGGTTGAAGCTTTCTTT.

This clonotype turned up a few times. The chain joins TRBV5-1 to TRBJ2-3, with TRBD2 as a possible D gene (5 bases). CDR3 size: 12 residues. Germline CDR1 is SGHRS and CDR2 is YFSETQ. Trimming took 0 bases from V and 6 from J, leaving 5 bases between them. CDR3 nucleotide sequence: TGCGCCAGCAGCTTGGCGGGGGATACGCAGTATTTT. This sequence encodes CASSLAGDTQYF.

V usage is TRBV6-5 and J usage is TRBJ2-3; 10 positions agree with TRBD2. J lost 6 bases, V lost 2 bases, and 8 bases had no gene match. CDR3 length equals 16 residues. Germline V lookup: CDR1 MNHEY, CDR2 SVGAGI. Written as DNA, the CDR3 is TGTGCCAGCAGTTACGGGCTAGCGGGGGTCCTGGATACGCAGTATTTT. Translation: CASSYGLAGVLDTQYF.